Following are 2 T cell receptor beta chains from one sample sequenced in a study of vaccination and CD4 T cells after COVID-19. Oncomine TCR Beta short-read sequencing was applied to DNA from cultured CD4+ T cells. Each CDR3 protein gets one entry after TCRdb re-called the PCR reads with MiXCR. The table has around 21,000 distinct CDR3 sequences, 55% seen once. Their cognate antigens are unknown. Treatment of the sample: roughly 11-day PBMC culture with coronavirus spike peptide pools or control peptides (ViraFEST assay). The source material was CD4+ T cells from blood, cultured in vitro. The receptors originated from a human donor who had recovered from COVID-19.

The chain uses TRBV19 and TRBJ1-1; D remains ambiguous. Trimming took off 7 bases at V and 6 bases at J, with 27 bases between the two ends. This CDR3 has 17 residues. Per germline, CDR1 LNHDA and CDR2 SQIVND (reference sequence). The CDR3 protein is CASTPPGHRTRAAEAFF. The CDR3 nucleotides are TGTGCCAGTACTCCCCCCGGGCATCGGACCCGTGCCGCTGAAGCTTTCTTT.

The chain joins TRBV7-8 to TRBJ2-5, with a weak D call TRBD2 (6 bases). Deletions cut 8 bases from V and 7 bases from J, with 17 bases between. Germline CDR1 SGHVS, CDR2 FQNEAQ. The CDR3 is 13 amino acids. CDR3 coding DNA: TGTGCCAGCTCTGTCGGGGGTCTAGGGACCCAGTACTTC. Residues: CASSVGGLGTQYF.